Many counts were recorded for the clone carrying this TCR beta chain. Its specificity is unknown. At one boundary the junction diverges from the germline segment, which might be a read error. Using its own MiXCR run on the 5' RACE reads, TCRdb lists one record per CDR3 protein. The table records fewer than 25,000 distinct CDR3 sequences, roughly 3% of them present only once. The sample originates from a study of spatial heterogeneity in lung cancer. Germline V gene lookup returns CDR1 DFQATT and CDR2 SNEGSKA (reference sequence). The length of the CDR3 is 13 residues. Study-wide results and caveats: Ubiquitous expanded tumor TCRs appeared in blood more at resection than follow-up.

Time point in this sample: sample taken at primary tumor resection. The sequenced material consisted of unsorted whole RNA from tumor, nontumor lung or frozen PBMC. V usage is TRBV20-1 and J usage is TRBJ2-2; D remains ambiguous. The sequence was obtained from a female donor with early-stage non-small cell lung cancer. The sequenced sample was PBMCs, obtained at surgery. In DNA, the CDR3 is TGCAGTGCCAGAGAGGAAAACACCGGGGAGCTGTTTTTT. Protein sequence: CSAREENTGELFF.